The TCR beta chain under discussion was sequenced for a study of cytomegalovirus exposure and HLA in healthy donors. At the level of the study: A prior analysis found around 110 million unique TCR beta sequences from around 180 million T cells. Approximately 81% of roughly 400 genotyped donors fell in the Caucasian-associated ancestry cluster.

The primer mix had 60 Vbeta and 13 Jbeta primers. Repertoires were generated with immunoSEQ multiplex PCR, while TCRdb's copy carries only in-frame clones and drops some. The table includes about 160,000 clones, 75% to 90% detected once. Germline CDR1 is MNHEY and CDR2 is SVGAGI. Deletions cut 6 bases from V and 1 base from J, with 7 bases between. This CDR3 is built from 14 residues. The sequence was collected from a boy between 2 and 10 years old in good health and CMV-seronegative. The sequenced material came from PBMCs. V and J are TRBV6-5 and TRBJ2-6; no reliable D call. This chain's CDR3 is CASSPPSGANVLTF. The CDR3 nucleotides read TGTGCCAGCAGCCCCCCATCTGGGGCCAACGTCCTGACTTTC.